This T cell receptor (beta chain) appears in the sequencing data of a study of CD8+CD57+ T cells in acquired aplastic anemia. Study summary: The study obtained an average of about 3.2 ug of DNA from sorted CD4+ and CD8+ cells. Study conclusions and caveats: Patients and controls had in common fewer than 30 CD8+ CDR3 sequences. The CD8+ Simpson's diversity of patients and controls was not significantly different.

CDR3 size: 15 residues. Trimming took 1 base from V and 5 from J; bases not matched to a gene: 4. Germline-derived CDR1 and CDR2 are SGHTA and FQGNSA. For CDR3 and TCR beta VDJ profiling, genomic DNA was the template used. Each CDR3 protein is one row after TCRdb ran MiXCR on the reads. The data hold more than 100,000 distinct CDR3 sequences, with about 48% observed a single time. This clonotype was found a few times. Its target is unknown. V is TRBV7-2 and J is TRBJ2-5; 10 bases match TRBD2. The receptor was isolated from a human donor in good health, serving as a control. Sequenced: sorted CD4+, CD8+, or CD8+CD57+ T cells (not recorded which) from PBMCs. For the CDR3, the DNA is TGTGCCAGCAGCTTAGGTCTAGCGGGGGTGGAGACCCAGTACTTC. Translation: CASSLGLAGVETQYF.